The 16 T cell receptor beta chains below all came from one sample that was sequenced in a study of cytomegalovirus exposure and HLA in healthy donors. PCR primers comprised 60 Vbeta and 13 Jbeta primers. The table came from immunoSEQ multiplex PCR; TCRdb's copy has only in-frame clones and leaves some out. The repertoire holds approximately 190,000 clones, roughly 80% seen once, with roughly 0.8% in the top ten. The material sequenced was PBMCs. Every receptor here comes from a woman between 18 and 29 years old in good health and CMV-seronegative.

The V and J genes are TRBV18 and TRBJ2-7; the match to TRBD2 covers 8 bases. Trimming removed 9 bases from V and 1 base from J; junction bases left unmatched: 8. This CDR3 spans 14 amino acids. Germline CDR1 KGHSH, CDR2 LQKENI. CDR3 nucleotide sequence: TGTGCCAGTAACAACGGGGGGGCTTCCTACGAGCAGTACTTC. Protein product: CASNNGGASYEQYF. The full variable domain, with the rest looked up from reference TRBV18 and TRBJ2-7, is NAGVMQNPRHLVRRRGQEARLRCSPMKGHSHVYWYRQLPEEGLKFMVYLQKENIIDESGMPKERFSAEFPKEGPSILRIQQVVRGDSAAYFCASNNGGASYEQYFGPGTRLTVT.

The J gene is TRBJ1-1, the V gene TRBV5-1; tentative D call: TRBD1 (5 bases). Germline V gene data show CDR1 as SGHRS and CDR2 as YFSETQ. CDR3 size: 14 residues. Trimming removed 3 bases at V and 2 bases at J, with 11 bases between. CDR3 region: CASSSGGFNTEAFF. In DNA form, the CDR3 reads TGCGCCAGCAGCTCGGGGGGGTTTAACACTGAAGCTTTCTTT.

This chain uses TRBV18 with TRBJ1-4; possibly TRBD1 for D (5 bases). Trimming left V 4 bases short and J 6 bases short, with 12 bases between. Germline loops: CDR1 KGHSH, CDR2 LQKENI. The CDR3 length is 14 residues. DNA for the CDR3: TGTGCCAGCTCACGGAGTCGGGGGGATGAAAAACTGTTTTTT. Translating gives CASSRSRGDEKLFF.

The chain uses TRBV6-5 and TRBJ1-2; no clear D. The CDR3 consists of 15 residues. Germline CDR1 MNHEY, CDR2 SVGAGI. Trimming took off 0 bases at V and 3 bases at J, with 11 bases between the two ends. The CDR3 DNA follows: TGTGCCAGCAGTTACTCGATACGGTTAGACTATGGCTACACCTTC. It translates to CASSYSIRLDYGYTF.

This chain joins TRBV5-1 and TRBJ1-4; 10 positions match TRBD1. Germline loops: CDR1 SGHRS, CDR2 YFSETQ. This CDR3 is built from 17 residues. Losses at the gene ends were 0 bases for V and 6 bases for J; bases not matched to a gene: 8. As DNA, the CDR3 is TGCGCCAGCAGCTTGGCGAAGACAGGGGGCCGGGATGAAAAACTGTTTTTT. The encoded protein is CASSLAKTGGRDEKLFF.

The chain links TRBV5-5 to TRBJ2-1; D might be TRBD1 (6 bases). This CDR3 is built from 14 residues. Germline CDR1 is SGHKS and CDR2 is YYEKEE (reference sequence). The V end was cut by 6 bases, the J end by 8 bases, with 18 bases between. CDR3 DNA sequence: TGTGCCAGCAACCTCTGGACAGTACAGGATGAGCAGTTCTTC. Translated, it gives CASNLWTVQDEQFF.

The rearrangement joins TRBV29-1 to TRBJ2-1, with 10 nucleotides matching TRBD2. This CDR3 region has 15 residues. Germline trimming cut 7 bases from V and 3 bases from J; bases unmatched to any gene: 9. The germline V gene has CDR1 SQVTM and CDR2 ANQGSEA. As DNA, the CDR3 is TGCAGCGCAACACTAGCGGGACTTCTCTACAATGAGCAGTTCTTC. Protein: CSATLAGLLYNEQFF.

The V and J genes are TRBV29-1 and TRBJ1-5, with D perhaps matching TRBD1 (5 bases). The CDR3 extends over 13 amino acids. The V end lost 4 bases, the J end lost 7 bases, and 14 bases lay between the germline ends. CDR1 is SQVTM and CDR2 is ANQGSEA in the germline V gene. The CDR3 nucleotides are TGCAGCGTTGGGGGGGGATCGGGGCAGCCCCAGCATTTT. Translated, it gives CSVGGGSGQPQHF.

The chain combines TRBV7-8 with TRBJ2-7, with 8 positions matching TRBD2. The CDR3 loop spans 15 amino acids. The V gene end was trimmed by 4 bases and the J gene end by 2 bases; junction bases not matched to a gene: 7. Germline CDR1 and CDR2: SGHVS and FQNEAQ. The DNA of the CDR3 is TGTGCCAGCAGCTCCTGGACTAGCTTAACCTACGAGCAGTACTTC. This gives the protein CASSSWTSLTYEQYF.

This clone was seen a few times. V and J are TRBV20-1 and TRBJ1-1; D not resolved. Trimming removed 6 bases from V and 12 bases from J, with 8 bases in between. The CDR3 consists of 8 residues. CDR1 and CDR2 from the germline V gene are DFQATT and SNEGSKA (reference sequence). DNA for the CDR3: TGCAGTGCCACTCGCACTTTCTTT. The encoded protein is CSATRTFF.

J is TRBJ2-5 and V is TRBV2; TRBD2 aligns across 9 bases. The length of the CDR3 is 15 residues. Germline values: CDR1 SNHLY, CDR2 FYNNEI. After removal of 6 bases from V and 5 bases from J, the junction contained 10 bases not matched to a gene. The DNA for the CDR3 is TGTGCCAGCAGGGGGGGCGGGGGGGCCGGGGAGACCCAGTACTTC. Protein product: CASRGGGGAGETQYF.

The gene calls are TRBV18 and TRBJ2-1, with D perhaps TRBD2 (5 bases). CDR1 and CDR2 (germline): KGHSH, LQKENI. The CDR3 consists of 17 residues. V was pared by 0 bases and J by 2 bases, with 14 bases between. DNA of the CDR3: TGTGCCAGCTCACCACCTTCCGGCGAGAGGGCCTACAATGAGCAGTTCTTC. Residues: CASSPPSGERAYNEQFF. Full variable domain (remainder filled in from reference TRBV18 and TRBJ2-1): NAGVMQNPRHLVRRRGQEARLRCSPMKGHSHVYWYRQLPEEGLKFMVYLQKENIIDESGMPKERFSAEFPKEGPSILRIQQVVRGDSAAYFCASSPPSGERAYNEQFFGPGTRLTVL.

The rearrangement joins TRBV19 to TRBJ2-5; weak D call: TRBD1 (5 bases). With 11 bases removed from V and 5 bases from J, the gap between germline ends came to 15 bases. Looked up from germline, CDR1 is LNHDA and CDR2 is SQIVND (reference sequence). This CDR3 spans 12 amino acids. CDR3 nucleotides: TGTGCCTGCGGCAGGGTGGCGGAGACCCAGTACTTC. Translating gives CACGRVAETQYF.

The chain uses TRBV5-8 and TRBJ2-7; TRBD2 matches 14 bases. V lost 5 bases, J lost 12 bases, and 4 bases stayed unmatched. CDR1 and CDR2 from the germline V gene are SGHTS and YDEGEE. The CDR3 spans 12 residues. The CDR3 region has the DNA TGTGCCAGCAGACGGACTAGCGGGAGGATGTACTTC. It specifies CASRRTSGRMYF.

The chain links TRBV19 to TRBJ2-3; weak D call: TRBD2 (6 bases). V shed 8 bases and J shed 0 bases, with 12 bases lying between them. The CDR3 extends over 14 amino acids. In germline, CDR1 is LNHDA, CDR2 SQIVND (reference sequence). Here the CDR3 reads CASGLAQSTDTQYF. The CDR3 DNA follows: TGTGCCAGTGGCCTAGCGCAGAGCACAGATACGCAGTATTTT.

The genes are TRBV28 and TRBJ2-5; D perhaps matches TRBD1 (6 bases). CDR3 length: 18 amino acids. The germline V gene encodes CDR1 MDHEN and CDR2 SYDVKM. The V gene lost 1 base and the J gene lost 4 bases, with 22 bases spanning the gap. CDR3 coding DNA: TGTGCCAGCAGTTTATTCACAGGGAGTGGGAGCGGCGGAGAGACCCAGTACTTC. The encoded protein is CASSLFTGSGSGGETQYF.